These 15 T cell receptor beta chains were sequenced from one sample in a study of graft-versus-host responses after intestinal transplantation. These TCRs are of unknown antigen specificity. Repertoires were generated with immunoSEQ multiplex PCR, while TCRdb's copy carries only in-frame clones and drops some. The repertoire has roughly 100,000 clones, approximately 93% of them found once; the top ten carry 1.2%. The sample was unstimulated CD8+ T cells sorted from spleen or lymph node cells, taken before intestinal transplant. The source is a human donor who received an intestinal transplant.

This sequence joins TRBV14 and TRBJ2-1, with 9 bases lining up with TRBD2. Germline V lookup: CDR1 SGHDN, CDR2 FVKESK. The junction had 17 bases not matched to a gene; V was cut back by 5 bases and J by 12 bases. CDR3 length: 16 amino acids. CDR3 nucleotide sequence: TGTGCCAGCAGCTCGGGCCCCAGCGGGGGGCCGATAGGGCAGTTCTTC. The encoded protein is CASSSGPSGGPIGQFF.

The chain has TRBV7-9 and TRBJ2-3; D may match TRBD1 or TRBD2 (5 bases each). In germline, CDR1 is SEHNR, CDR2 FQNEAQ (reference sequence). CDR3 length: 16 amino acids. The V gene lost 4 bases and the J gene lost 0 bases, with 14 bases spanning the gap. CDR3 coding DNA: TGTGCCAGCAGCTCGCCGTCTCGGGACAGCACAGATACGCAGTATTTT. Translating gives CASSSPSRDSTDTQYF. Using reference TRBV7-9 and TRBJ2-3 for the parts outside the CDR3, the full variable domain is DTGVSQNPRHKITKRGQNVTFRCDPISEHNRLYWYRQTLGQGPEFLTYFQNEAQLEKSRLLSDRFSAERPKGSFSTLEIQRTEQGDSAMYLCASSSPSRDSTDTQYFGPGTRLTVL.

The gene calls are TRBV6-1 and TRBJ2-2; no clear D gene. The CDR3 has 13 residues. V gave up 5 bases and J gave up 8 bases, with 12 bases separating them. CDR1 and CDR2 (germline): MNHNS, SASEGT. The CDR3 here is CASSTRPGGELFF. The CDR3 coding sequence is TGTGCCAGCAGTACCCGACCCGGAGGGGAGCTGTTTTTT.

The chain couples TRBV7-9 to TRBJ2-7; no clear D. Trimming took 5 bases from V and 3 from J, leaving 5 bases between them. The CDR3 contains 11 residues. Germline V lookup: CDR1 SEHNR, CDR2 FQNEAQ (reference sequence). Written as DNA, the CDR3 is TGTGCCAGCAGCCTAGTCTACGAGCAGTACTTC. The encoded protein is CASSLVYEQYF.

The gene calls are TRBV4-2 and TRBJ2-7; TRBD1 might be the D (6 bases). The length of the CDR3 is 14 residues. The germline gives CDR1 LGHNA, CDR2 YNFKEQ. With 6 bases removed from V and 0 bases from J, the gap between germline ends came to 12 bases. DNA of the CDR3: TGTGCCAGCAGACAGGGTGTTGGCTCCTACGAGCAGTACTTC. This codes for CASRQGVGSYEQYF.

This sequence joins TRBV27 and TRBJ2-2; 7 nucleotides line up with TRBD1. Looked up from germline, CDR1 is MNHEY and CDR2 is SMNVEV (reference sequence). After removal of 4 bases from V and 6 bases from J, the junction contained 5 bases not matched to a gene. The CDR3 spans 14 residues. The CDR3 is CASSSLTGPGELFF. CDR3 in DNA: TGTGCCAGCAGTTCCCTGACAGGGCCCGGGGAGCTGTTTTTT.

The V call is TRBV6-1, the J call TRBJ2-5; perhaps TRBD2 as D (5 bases). Germline values: CDR1 MNHNS, CDR2 SASEGT. The length of the CDR3 is 16 residues. V lost 3 bases and J 5 bases, leaving 19 bases between the germline ends. The CDR3 region has the DNA TGTGCCAGCAGTGACTTTATGAGGGAAGGGAAGGAGACCCAGTACTTC. Translation gives CASSDFMREGKETQYF.

This clone was seen once. V is TRBV4-1 and J is TRBJ1-5, with 7 positions matching TRBD1. The CDR3 runs 17 residues. Trimming removed 1 base from V and 0 bases from J; junction bases left unmatched: 6. CDR1 is MGHRA and CDR2 is YSYEKL in the germline V gene. The CDR3 DNA reads TGCGCCAGCAGCCAAGGCGGGACAGCTTATAGCAATCAGCCCCAGCATTTT. This encodes CASSQGGTAYSNQPQHF.

The chain employs TRBV6-1 and TRBJ1-1, with unresolved D. Germline V gene sequence: CDR1 MNHNS, CDR2 SASEGT. V was trimmed by 6 bases and J by 5 bases, leaving 10 bases between them. This CDR3 has 12 amino acids. CDR3 bases: TGTGCCAGCAGCCCGGGCGGAACTGAAGCTTTCTTT. Its protein is CASSPGGTEAFF.

The rearrangement joins TRBV28 to TRBJ1-5; 7 bases are shared with TRBD1. This CDR3 is built from 13 residues. V trimming: 8 bases; J trimming: 7 bases; junction bases outside the gene matches: 8. The germline gives CDR1 MDHEN, CDR2 SYDVKM. CDR3 region: CASEDRDGQPQHF. CDR3 in DNA: TGTGCCAGCGAAGACAGGGATGGGCAGCCCCAGCATTTT.

The chain uses TRBV5-1 and TRBJ2-3, with unresolved D. The CDR3 length is 13 residues. Germline assignment: CDR1 SGHRS and CDR2 YFSETQ. V dropped 2 bases and J dropped 2 bases, with 6 bases sitting between them. CDR3 protein: CASSFLDTDTQYF. The CDR3 bases are TGCGCCAGCAGCTTCCTGGACACAGATACGCAGTATTTT.

The rearrangement uses TRBV30 and TRBJ1-1; D is ambiguous. Germline V gives CDR1 GTSNPN, CDR2 SVGIG (reference sequence). V gave up 1 base and J gave up 4 bases, with 10 bases separating them. This CDR3 is 13 amino acids long. The CDR3 here is CAWSDTGGTEAFF. CDR3 nucleotide sequence: TGTGCCTGGAGTGATACGGGCGGCACTGAAGCTTTCTTT.

The chain uses TRBV4-1 and TRBJ2-1, with TRBD2 matching 11 bases. CDR3 length equals 18 residues. The V segment lost 0 bases and the J segment 5 bases; nucleotides outside the gene matches: 9. The germline CDR1 and CDR2 sequences are MGHRA and YSYEKL. CDR3 sequence reads: CASSQEGGGTSGHNEQFF. CDR3 bases: TGCGCCAGCAGCCAAGAGGGTGGCGGGACTAGCGGACACAATGAGCAGTTCTTC.

V usage is TRBV7-9 and J usage is TRBJ2-7; 8 positions match TRBD1. V trimming: 4 bases; J trimming: 3 bases; junction bases outside the gene matches: 2. The germline gives CDR1 SEHNR, CDR2 FQNEAQ (reference sequence). The CDR3 has 13 residues. CDR3 DNA sequence: TGTGCCAGCAGCTCGGGACAGGTCTACGAGCAGTACTTC. This sequence encodes CASSSGQVYEQYF. Supplemented by reference TRBV7-9 and TRBJ2-7, the full variable domain reads DTGVSQNPRHKITKRGQNVTFRCDPISEHNRLYWYRQTLGQGPEFLTYFQNEAQLEKSRLLSDRFSAERPKGSFSTLEIQRTEQGDSAMYLCASSSGQVYEQYFGPGTRLTVT.

The genes are TRBV29-1 and TRBJ1-2; D uncertain. The CDR3 runs to 13 residues. CDR1 is SQVTM, CDR2 ANQGSEA, per germline. V dropped 0 bases and J dropped 3 bases, with 8 bases sitting between them. The CDR3 reads CSVEDADDYGYTF. CDR3 sequence (DNA): TGCAGCGTTGAAGATGCAGACGACTATGGCTACACCTTC.